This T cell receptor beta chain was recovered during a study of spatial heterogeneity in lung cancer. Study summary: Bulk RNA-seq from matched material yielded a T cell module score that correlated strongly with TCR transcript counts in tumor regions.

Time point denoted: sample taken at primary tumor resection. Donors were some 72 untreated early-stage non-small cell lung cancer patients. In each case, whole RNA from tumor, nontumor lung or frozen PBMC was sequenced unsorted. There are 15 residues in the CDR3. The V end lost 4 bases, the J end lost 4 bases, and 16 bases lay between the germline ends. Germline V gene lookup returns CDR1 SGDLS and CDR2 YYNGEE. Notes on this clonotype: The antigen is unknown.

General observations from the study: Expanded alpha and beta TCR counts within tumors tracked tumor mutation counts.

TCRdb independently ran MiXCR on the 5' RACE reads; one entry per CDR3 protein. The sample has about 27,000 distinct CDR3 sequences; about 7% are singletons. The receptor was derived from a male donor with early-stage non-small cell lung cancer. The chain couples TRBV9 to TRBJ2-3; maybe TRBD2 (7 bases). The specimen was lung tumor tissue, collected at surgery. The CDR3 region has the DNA TGTGCCAGCAGCTTCAACGGGGGGCGGGCAGATACGCAGTATTTT. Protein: CASSFNGGRADTQYF.